The rows below give T cell receptor beta chains drawn from one sample of a study of control samples from healthy donors and cancer patients. Measured with immunoSEQ multiplex PCR; TCRdb has only the in-frame clones, and not every one. The sample yields some 140,000 clones, roughly 90% seen once. The sequencing sample was made of blood. All receptors derive from a man aged 30-40 years in good health. Each CDR3 is given with its conserved first and last residue. The D gene is left open where the match is weak. Rows give clone size only sometimes, using once, few, many, or a class for an expanded clone.

size	V	J	D	CDR3	DNA
NA	TRBV15	TRBJ1-3	NA	CATSNSGTSSGNTIYF	TGTGCCACCAGCAACTCTGGGACAAGCTCTGGAAACACCATATATTTT
NA	TRBV13	TRBJ2-2	NA	CASSLGGVNTGELFF	TGTGCCAGCAGCTTGGGCGGAGTTAACACCGGGGAGCTGTTTTTT
NA	TRBV2	TRBJ1-5	NA	CASKEPNQPQHF	TGTGCCAGCAAAGAGCCCAATCAGCCCCAGCATTTT
NA	TRBV28	TRBJ2-7	TRBD1	CASSNYRGRIEQYF	TGTGCCAGCAGTAATTACAGGGGGCGGATCGAGCAGTACTTC
NA	TRBV10-3	TRBJ2-1	TRBD2	CATDTSGVNNEQFF	TGTGCCACCGACACTAGCGGGGTAAACAATGAGCAGTTCTTC
few	TRBV6-6	TRBJ1-2	NA	CASSPTTGNGYTF	TGTGCCAGCAGTCCGACCACCGGGAATGGCTACACCTTC
NA	TRBV2	TRBJ1-2	TRBD1	CASRTGQGSSYGYTF	TGTGCCAGCAGGACCGGACAGGGGTCCTCCTATGGCTACACCTTC
NA	TRBV10-3	TRBJ2-1	TRBD2	CAISGYGLAGGLNEQFF	TGTGCCATCAGTGGCTATGGACTAGCGGGAGGGTTGAATGAGCAGTTCTTC
NA	TRBV7-3	TRBJ2-7	NA	CASSLLDGGEQYF	TGTGCCAGCAGCTTATTAGATGGGGGGGAGCAGTACTTC
NA	TRBV4-1	TRBJ2-1	TRBD2	CASSRGGLADLGNEQFF	TGCGCCAGCAGCCGTGGGGGACTAGCGGATTTAGGCAATGAGCAGTTCTTC
NA	TRBV3-1/TRBV3-2	TRBJ2-2	TRBD2	CASSPRTSGSPADTGELFF	TGTGCCAGCAGCCCACGGACTAGCGGGAGTCCCGCGGATACCGGGGAGCTGTTTTTT
NA	TRBV10-3	TRBJ2-3	TRBD2	CAISESGTSKTDTQYF	TGTGCCATCAGTGAGTCCGGGACTAGTAAAACAGATACGCAGTATTTT
NA	TRBV21-1	TRBJ2-7	NA	CASSIQVAGDTYEQYF	TGTGCCAGCAGCATACAAGTAGCGGGAGACACCTACGAGCAGTACTTC
NA	TRBV20-1	TRBJ2-2	NA	CSASRSGETGELFF	TGCAGTGCTAGTCGGTCGGGGGAGACCGGGGAGCTGTTTTTT
NA	TRBV29-1	TRBJ2-3	TRBD2	CSAKRERGTDTQYF	TGCAGCGCTAAGCGGGAGAGGGGCACAGATACGCAGTATTTT
NA	TRBV9	TRBJ2-1	TRBD1	CASSAKQGVRNEQFF	TGTGCCAGCAGCGCCAAACAGGGGGTTCGGAATGAGCAGTTCTTC
NA	TRBV28	TRBJ2-3	NA	CASSSNGGSTTTDTQYF	TGTGCCAGCAGCTCGAATGGGGGAAGTACAACGACAGATACGCAGTATTTT
NA	TRBV2	TRBJ1-2	TRBD1	CASREGQGTGYGYTF	TGTGCCAGCAGGGAAGGACAGGGGACGGGCTATGGCTACACCTTC
NA	TRBV4-1	TRBJ2-3	TRBD2	CASSHGAGGPTDTQYF	TGCGCCAGCAGCCATGGAGCGGGAGGACCCACAGATACGCAGTATTTT
NA	TRBV6-5	TRBJ1-3	TRBD1	CASSLTGDSGNTIYF	TGTGCCAGCAGCCTAACAGGGGACTCTGGAAACACCATATATTTT
NA	TRBV5-6	TRBJ2-2	TRBD1	CASSLGPTGAGELFF	TGTGCCAGCAGCTTGGGTCCAACAGGGGCCGGGGAGCTGTTTTTT
NA	TRBV2	TRBJ2-7	TRBD2	CASSGDYTDYEQYF	TGTGCCAGCAGTGGGGACTACACCGACTACGAGCAGTACTTC
NA	TRBV6-2/TRBV6-3	TRBJ2-1	TRBD2	CASSSRGAGTYNEQFF	TGTGCCAGCAGTTCGCGGGGGGCCGGGACCTACAATGAGCAGTTCTTC
NA	TRBV6-5	TRBJ2-7	NA	CASLSVNSYEQYF	TGTGCCAGTCTTAGCGTGAACTCCTACGAGCAGTACTTC
NA	TRBV4-2	TRBJ2-1	TRBD1	CASSPGDRGPYNEQFF	TGTGCCAGCAGCCCTGGGGACAGGGGGCCCTATAATGAGCAGTTCTTC
NA	TRBV27	TRBJ2-7	TRBD1	CASSLRTGGGYEQYF	TGTGCCAGCAGTCTCCGGACAGGGGGAGGCTACGAGCAGTACTTC
NA	TRBV5-1	TRBJ2-3	TRBD1	CASSLGDRVASDTQYF	TGCGCCAGCAGCTTGGGGGACAGGGTTGCCTCAGATACGCAGTATTTT
NA	TRBV11-2	TRBJ2-2	TRBD2	CASRTSGRTGELFF	TGTGCCAGCAGGACTAGCGGGAGAACCGGGGAGCTGTTTTTT
NA	TRBV2	TRBJ2-3	TRBD2	CASMSGTRVGTQYF	TGTGCCAGCATGTCCGGGACTAGGGTGGGTACGCAGTATTTT
NA	TRBV4-1	TRBJ1-6	NA	CASSQDPGVGSPLHF	TGCGCCAGCAGCCAAGATCCGGGGGTTGGTTCACCCCTCCACTTT
NA	TRBV19	TRBJ1-2	TRBD1	CASSTRDSHNYGYTF	TGTGCCAGTAGTACCAGGGACAGCCATAACTATGGCTACACCTTC
NA	TRBV12-3/TRBV12-4	TRBJ1-3	NA	CASSLTAGNTIYF	TGTGCCAGCAGTTTAACAGCTGGAAACACCATATATTTT
NA	TRBV19	TRBJ2-1	TRBD2	CASKGLAGVPGSNEQFF	TGTGCCAGCAAGGGACTAGCGGGAGTCCCCGGCTCTAATGAGCAGTTCTTC
NA	TRBV9	TRBJ2-5	TRBD2	CASSVAILAGDETQYF	TGTGCCAGCAGCGTAGCTATCCTAGCGGGAGACGAGACCCAGTACTTC
NA	TRBV5-4	TRBJ2-1	TRBD2	CASSPGAGGEGDEQFF	TGTGCCAGCAGCCCCGGGGCGGGAGGAGAGGGGGATGAGCAGTTCTTC
NA	TRBV4-1	TRBJ1-4	NA	CASSHPGEKLFF	TGCGCCAGCAGCCATCCAGGTGAAAAACTGTTTTTT
NA	TRBV28	TRBJ2-7	NA	CASSSPLTYGYEQYF	TGTGCCAGCAGTTCCCCCTTGACGTACGGCTACGAGCAGTACTTC
NA	TRBV28	TRBJ2-1	TRBD1	CASSTQPGGLYNEQFF	TGTGCCAGCAGCACCCAGCCAGGGGGCCTGTACAATGAGCAGTTCTTC
NA	TRBV27	TRBJ1-2	TRBD1	CASSGQALGGYTF	TGTGCCAGCAGCGGACAGGCTCTTGGCGGCTACACCTTC
NA	TRBV27	TRBJ2-1	TRBD2	CASSLFREANEQFF	TGTGCCAGCAGTTTATTTCGGGAGGCTAATGAGCAGTTCTTC
NA	TRBV27	TRBJ2-7	TRBD2	CASSSRTSGIYEQYF	TGTGCCAGCAGTTCAAGGACTAGCGGGATCTACGAGCAGTACTTC
NA	TRBV19	TRBJ2-1	NA	CASSGWESSSYNEQFF	TGTGCCAGTAGTGGCTGGGAGTCCAGCTCCTACAATGAGCAGTTCTTC
NA	TRBV11-3	TRBJ1-4	TRBD1	CASSTRQGVEKLFF	TGTGCCAGCAGCACCCGACAGGGGGTCGAAAAACTGTTTTTT
few	TRBV6-1	TRBJ2-7	NA	CASSEAWAGVEQYF	TGTGCCAGCAGTGAAGCATGGGCCGGGGTCGAGCAGTACTTC
NA	TRBV11-2	TRBJ2-7	NA	CASSRADVYEQYF	TGTGCCAGCAGCCGGGCAGACGTATACGAGCAGTACTTC
NA	TRBV11-2	TRBJ1-2	NA	CASSLAPGFTPTGYGYTF	TGTGCCAGCAGCTTAGCTCCCGGGTTTACGCCCACTGGGTATGGCTACACCTTC
NA	TRBV6-5	TRBJ1-1	NA	CATRALLYTEAFF	TGTGCTACCCGGGCCCTCCTTTACACTGAAGCTTTCTTT
NA	TRBV7-9	TRBJ2-7	NA	CASSPPEGYEQYF	TGTGCCAGCAGCCCTCCGGAGGGATACGAGCAGTACTTC
NA	TRBV27	TRBJ2-2	TRBD2	CASSPRLARRNTGELFF	TGTGCCAGCAGTCCCCGACTAGCGCGCCGGAACACCGGGGAGCTGTTTTTT
NA	TRBV10-3	TRBJ1-4	NA	CAISEDIATNEKLFF	TGTGCCATCAGCGAGGATATTGCAACTAATGAAAAACTGTTTTTT
NA	TRBV24-1	TRBJ2-1	TRBD2	CATSDRGTSGRALNEQFF	TGTGCCACCAGTGACCGAGGGACTAGCGGGAGGGCCCTCAATGAGCAGTTCTTC
NA	TRBV2	TRBJ1-2	NA	CASEKDKMGYGYTF	TGTGCCAGCGAGAAGGACAAAATGGGCTATGGCTACACCTTC
few	TRBV6-6	TRBJ1-2	NA	CASSSTVAGATPGYTF	TGTGCCAGCAGTTCGACCGTGGCAGGGGCTACACCGGGCTACACCTTC
NA	TRBV28	TRBJ2-4	NA	CASSSHSTVDSIAKNIQYF	TGTGCCAGCAGCTCCCACTCCACGGTAGATTCTATAGCCAAAAACATTCAGTACTTC
once	TRBV14	TRBJ1-1	NA	CASSQEGGSNTEAFF	TGTGCCAGCAGCCAAGAAGGGGGATCGAACACTGAAGCTTTCTTT
NA	TRBV19	TRBJ2-1	NA	CASSLGRTSRPYNEQFF	TGTGCCAGTAGTCTGGGGAGAACATCCAGACCCTACAATGAGCAGTTCTTC